The entry below describes one T cell receptor beta chain. Its matching antigen is unknown. This sample was taken from a study of T cell responses to AZD1222 COVID-19 vaccine. General study findings and limits: Baseline antibody screening turned up just a handful of seropositive AZD1222 recipients.

The CDR3 runs 16 residues. The germline gives CDR1 SGHNT, CDR2 YENEEA. V lost 0 bases, J lost 5 bases, and 14 bases lay in between. TCRdb keeps only in-frame clones here, not all; method: immunoSEQ multiplex PCR. The data show about 110,000 clones, 80% to 90% seen once. This specimen was peripheral blood, taken 28 days after the second AZD1222 dose. The J gene is TRBJ2-1, the V gene TRBV11-3; D may correspond to TRBD1 or TRBD2 (6 bases each). The sequence was obtained from an adult who received the AZD1222 COVID-19 vaccine. The CDR3 DNA is TGTGCCAGCAGCTTAGAGGGGGGCCGCTACAACAATGAGCAGTTCTTC. Encoded protein: CASSLEGGRYNNEQFF. Based on the CDR3 plus reference TRBV11-3 and TRBJ2-1, the full variable domain is EAGVVQSPRYKIIEKKQPVAFWCNPISGHNTLYWYLQNLGQGPELLIRYENEEAVDDSQLPKDRFSAERLKGVDSTLKIQPAELGDSAVYLCASSLEGGRYNNEQFFGPGTRLTVL.